Below, 30 T cell receptor beta chains from the same sample are listed, as sequenced in a study of OX40 agonist ivuxolimab in advanced cancers. Profiled with immunoSEQ multiplex PCR; TCRdb holds only in-frame clones, not every one. The sample includes 95,000 to 100,000 clones, about 92% of them seen just once. Here the sequenced sample was CD4+ or CD8+ T cells sorted from blood, taken in a trial of the OX40 agonist ivuxolimab. These receptors all come from an adult with an advanced solid tumor such as melanoma, head and neck, liver or kidney cancer.

This chain connects TRBV4-1 to TRBJ1-5; 8 positions match TRBD1. J was trimmed by 6 bases and V by 6 bases; bases with no gene match: 22. The CDR3 sequence is 19 residues long. Germline loops: CDR1 MGHRA, CDR2 YSYEKL. DNA for the CDR3: TGCGCCAGCAGTCCCGGCATATTGAGAAGACAGGGGAGAACTCAGCCCCAGCATTTT. Translated, it gives CASSPGILRRQGRTQPQHF.

The chain uses TRBV19 and TRBJ1-5; 7 positions match TRBD1. With 7 bases clipped from V and 2 bases from J, the junction kept 8 bases outside the gene matches. The CDR3 is 15 residues long. CDR1 LNHDA and CDR2 SQIVND come from the germline V gene (reference sequence). CDR3 coding DNA: TGTGCCAGTAATAAACACGGACAGGGCAATCAGCCCCAGCATTTT. Its protein product is CASNKHGQGNQPQHF.

The gene calls are TRBV11-3 and TRBJ2-7, with D maybe TRBD2 (6 bases). This CDR3 is built from 12 residues. Per the germline V gene, CDR1 is SGHNT and CDR2 is YENEEA. The V end lost 11 bases, the J end lost 3 bases, and 14 bases lay between the germline ends. CDR3 coding DNA: TGTGCCGGGAGACTAGACCACTACGAGCAGTACTTC. Its translation is CAGRLDHYEQYF. Full variable domain (rest looked up from reference TRBV11-3 and TRBJ2-7): EAGVVQSPRYKIIEKKQPVAFWCNPISGHNTLYWYLQNLGQGPELLIRYENEEAVDDSQLPKDRFSAERLKGVDSTLKIQPAELGDSAVYLCAGRLDHYEQYFGPGTRLTVT.

The chain has TRBV19 and TRBJ1-5; possibly TRBD1 for D (6 bases). The CDR3 consists of 14 residues. Germline V lookup: CDR1 LNHDA, CDR2 SQIVND (reference sequence). V dropped 5 bases and J dropped 5 bases, with 13 bases sitting between them. DNA for the CDR3: TGTGCCAGTAGTGGGGGGCATCACTATCAGCCCCAGCATTTT. Its protein is CASSGGHHYQPQHF.

The chain joins TRBV30 to TRBJ2-3; tentatively, D is TRBD1 (6 bases). The germline V gene has CDR1 GTSNPN and CDR2 SVGIG (reference sequence). CDR3 size: 15 residues. Trimming stripped 3 bases from V and 3 bases from J, with 16 bases between. CDR3 amino acids: CAWSPPGHTTDTQYF. CDR3 nucleotide sequence: TGTGCCTGGAGCCCGCCGGGACACACTACAGATACGCAGTATTTT.

This clone has a handful of counts. V usage is TRBV5-8 and J usage is TRBJ1-4, with a weak D call TRBD1 (5 bases). Trimming shortened V by 4 bases and J by 3 bases, and 10 bases separated the two germline ends. The CDR3 runs to 14 residues. Germline V CDR1 and CDR2: SGHTS, YDEGEE. The CDR3 bases are TGTGCCAGCAGCCGGGTGGGGGCTAATGAAAAACTGTTTTTT. This encodes CASSRVGANEKLFF.

V and J are TRBV29-1 and TRBJ2-5, with D perhaps being TRBD1 or TRBD2 (5 bases each). The V end was cut by 0 bases, the J end by 5 bases, with 13 bases between. Looked up from germline, CDR1 is SQVTM and CDR2 is ANQGSEA. This CDR3 has 14 residues. CDR3 sequence: CSVEDGTRGETQYF. The CDR3 DNA reads TGCAGCGTTGAAGACGGGACCCGCGGGGAGACCCAGTACTTC.

The chain recombines TRBV29-1 with TRBJ2-7, with 7 bases lining up with TRBD1. CDR3 size: 13 residues. Per germline, CDR1 SQVTM and CDR2 ANQGSEA. V lost 5 bases and J lost 0; bases outside the gene matches: 4. The CDR3 loop reads CSVSGTASYEQYF. The CDR3 bases are TGCAGCGTTTCCGGGACAGCCTCCTACGAGCAGTACTTC.

This clone was detected once. The rearrangement joins TRBV6-6 to TRBJ1-2; 7 bases are shared with TRBD1. Germline CDR1 and CDR2: MNHNY and SVGAGI (reference sequence). With V trimmed by 3 bases and J by 8 bases, 15 bases remained unmatched. This CDR3 comprises 16 residues. In nucleotides, the CDR3 is TGTGCCAGCAGTTATCCGACAGGGATCTCCTATGACGGCTACACCTTC. Translating gives CASSYPTGISYDGYTF.

The chain links TRBV12-5 to TRBJ1-5, with no clear D. The CDR3 runs to 17 residues. Deletions cut 0 bases from V and 3 bases from J, with 15 bases between. Per the germline V gene, CDR1 is LGHNT and CDR2 is FRNRAP. CDR3 in DNA: TGTGCTAGTGGTTTGGTAGCGCTCAGGCAAGACAATCAGCCCCAGCATTTT. This translates into CASGLVALRQDNQPQHF.

The CDR3 is CASSLKGMEKLFF. The CDR3 DNA follows: TGTGCCAGCAGCCTCAAAGGCATGGAAAAACTGTTTTTT. This chain connects TRBV4-2 to TRBJ1-4; D unclear. Germline CDR1 LGHNA, CDR2 YNFKEQ. Deletions cut 4 bases from V and 8 bases from J, with 11 bases between. This CDR3 is 13 amino acids long.

The V and J genes are TRBV7-3 and TRBJ2-2; D gene ambiguous. Trimming shortened V by 5 bases and J by 7 bases, and 8 bases separated the two germline ends. Germline V lookup: CDR1 SGHTA, CDR2 FQGTGA. The CDR3 has 12 residues. The CDR3: CASSPTGGELFF. DNA for the CDR3: TGTGCCAGCAGCCCCACGGGCGGGGAGCTGTTTTTT.

This clone was observed once. The genes are TRBV10-3 and TRBJ2-1; 9 nucleotides agree with TRBD1. The CDR3 has 15 amino acids. The germline gives CDR1 ENHRY, CDR2 SYGVKD. V shed 3 bases, J shed 5 bases, and the junction held 5 bases outside the gene matches. In DNA form, the CDR3 reads TGTGCCATCAGTGATCGGGACAGGGTGAACAATGAGCAGTTCTTC. The encoded protein is CAISDRDRVNNEQFF.

For this clone: At one end, the junction sequence differs from germline, possibly due to a read error. The V and J genes are TRBV20-1 and TRBJ2-7; D gene uncertain. The CDR3 has 11 residues. The germline gives CDR1 DFQATT, CDR2 SNEGSKA (reference sequence). CDR3 sequence: CSARRTRGVWF. CDR3 in DNA: TGCAGTGCTAGACGAACCCGTGGTGTCTGGTTC.

This clone was seen only once. CDR3 in amino acids: CASSAGTGWGQPQHF. The CDR3 region has the DNA TGTGCCAGCAGTGCTGGGACAGGGTGGGGCCAGCCCCAGCATTTT. J is TRBJ1-5 and V is TRBV6-6; TRBD1 agrees at 9 bases. Germline-derived CDR1 and CDR2 are MNHNY and SVGAGI (reference sequence). V gave up 5 bases and J gave up 7 bases; unmatched junction bases: 9. The CDR3 consists of 15 residues.

V gene TRBV19 combines with J gene TRBJ2-1; unclear D gene. Germline V gene data show CDR1 as LNHDA and CDR2 as SQIVND (reference sequence). This CDR3 has 16 amino acids. Trimming cost V 1 base and J 13 bases, with 23 bases left between them. The CDR3 region is CASSIAQTVREDGQFF. CDR3 coding DNA: TGTGCCAGTAGTATAGCTCAGACCGTAAGGGAAGACGGTCAGTTCTTC.

The chain employs TRBV6-5 and TRBJ1-2; no clear D. There are 13 residues in the CDR3. Trimming took off 7 bases at V and 8 bases at J, with 17 bases between the two ends. CDR1 and CDR2 (germline): MNHEY, SVGAGI. As DNA, the CDR3 is TGTGCCAGCAAAATCCGGGTGGACGGAGGCTACACCTTC. Translated: CASKIRVDGGYTF.

The V gene is TRBV6-1, the J gene TRBJ1-2, with no clear D. The germline V gene has CDR1 MNHNS and CDR2 SASEGT. The CDR3 has 15 amino acids. V was trimmed by 5 bases and J by 3 bases, leaving 16 bases between them. This chain's CDR3 is CASSNRRLTDYGYTF. DNA of the CDR3: TGTGCCAGCAGTAACCGACGGCTAACGGACTATGGCTACACCTTC.

Remarks on this clone: The sample holds other DNA sequences that translate to the same CDR3. The chain carries TRBV5-1 and TRBJ2-3; D call uncertain. CDR1 is SGHRS and CDR2 is YFSETQ in the germline V gene. The V and J ends lost 1 base and 0 bases respectively, with 6 bases between them. The CDR3 runs to 14 residues. CDR3 coding DNA: TGCGCCAGCAGCTTGTTTGGGAGCACAGATACGCAGTATTTT. Its translation is CASSLFGSTDTQYF.

This rearrangement joins TRBV18 to TRBJ2-7; D gene unclear. The CDR3 contains 11 residues. Germline lookup yields CDR1 KGHSH and CDR2 LQKENI. Trimming took off 3 bases at V and 4 bases at J, with 4 bases between the two ends. In DNA, the CDR3 is TGTGCCAGCTCACCTGGGTACGAGCAGTACTTC. Amino acid sequence: CASSPGYEQYF.

This chain links TRBV9 with TRBJ1-2; possibly TRBD1 for D (5 bases). This CDR3 region has 16 residues. Trimming took 4 bases from V and 0 from J, leaving 16 bases between them. Germline CDR1 SGDLS, CDR2 YYNGEE. The CDR3 nucleotides read TGTGCCAGCAGCTCAGGGATGGCCGGGGCTAACTATGGCTACACCTTC. Translated: CASSSGMAGANYGYTF.

The chain employs TRBV30 and TRBJ2-6; 10 positions match TRBD2. This CDR3 spans 17 amino acids. After removal of 0 bases from V and 2 bases from J, the junction contained 4 bases not matched to a gene. In germline, CDR1 is GTSNPN, CDR2 SVGIG (reference sequence). The CDR3 here is CAWSVLAGTTGANVLTF. In DNA form, the CDR3 reads TGTGCCTGGAGTGTACTAGCGGGAACTACTGGGGCCAACGTCCTGACTTTC.

The V call is TRBV6-6, the J call TRBJ1-5; a possible D gene is TRBD1 (5 bases). This CDR3 has 12 amino acids. V was trimmed by 6 bases and J by 3 bases, leaving 6 bases between them. Per the germline V gene, CDR1 is MNHNY and CDR2 is SVGAGI (reference sequence). CDR3 coding DNA: TGTGCCAGCAGACAGGCCAATCAGCCCCAGCATTTT. Protein sequence: CASRQANQPQHF.

V gene TRBV11-3 combines with J gene TRBJ2-3; D unresolved. Germline CDR1 and CDR2: SGHNT and YENEEA. The CDR3 has 14 residues. V lost 4 bases, J lost 0 bases, and 8 bases lay in between. The CDR3 coding sequence is TGTGCCAGCAGCTCCCTTAGCAGCACAGATACGCAGTATTTT. Translation: CASSSLSSTDTQYF.

The chain has TRBV28 and TRBJ2-7; D is perhaps TRBD2 (5 bases). CDR1 and CDR2 (germline): MDHEN, SYDVKM. Trimming pared 8 bases from V and 6 bases from J, leaving 17 bases between. CDR3 length equals 13 residues. The CDR3 DNA sequence: TGTGCCAGCGCAACCGGACTTGTCACCGAGCAGTACTTC. Translation gives CASATGLVTEQYF.

The chain couples TRBV5-1 to TRBJ2-3; no firm D call. V was pared by 7 bases and J by 2 bases, with 14 bases between. The V gene's germline CDR1 is SGHRS and CDR2 YFSETQ. The CDR3 loop spans 14 amino acids. CDR3 sequence reads: CASRPNPATDTQYF. The CDR3, as DNA: TGCGCCAGCCGACCGAACCCTGCCACAGATACGCAGTATTTT.

This chain uses TRBV7-2 with TRBJ2-1; 11 nucleotides line up with TRBD2. CDR3 size: 17 residues. Germline V gene sequence: CDR1 SGHTA, CDR2 FQGNSA. With 5 bases clipped from V and 5 bases from J, the junction kept 11 bases outside the gene matches. The CDR3 region is CASSRPPGSGGDNEQFF. The CDR3 nucleotides read TGTGCCAGCAGCCGTCCACCGGGTAGCGGGGGGGACAATGAGCAGTTCTTC.

J is TRBJ1-5 and V is TRBV19; TRBD1 matches 10 bases. This CDR3 is built from 14 residues. The germline gives CDR1 LNHDA, CDR2 SQIVND (reference sequence). Trimming cost V 10 bases and J 3 bases; bases outside gene matches: 6. The DNA for the CDR3 is TGTGCCACCATCGGACAGGGGGACAATCAGCCCCAGCATTTT. Protein: CATIGQGDNQPQHF.

V gene TRBV2 combines with J gene TRBJ1-1; D ambiguous. This CDR3 is 13 amino acids long. Germline V gene data show CDR1 as SNHLY and CDR2 as FYNNEI. Between the trimmed V and J ends, which lost 4 bases and 3 bases, there was a span of 9 bases. CDR3 sequence reads: CASSVFLYTEAFF. CDR3 DNA sequence: TGTGCCAGCAGTGTGTTCTTATACACTGAAGCTTTCTTT.

Only one count was recorded for this clone. This chain links TRBV30 with TRBJ1-4; no reliable D call. The CDR3 loop spans 15 amino acids. CDR1 is GTSNPN and CDR2 is SVGIG in the germline V gene (reference sequence). V lost 3 bases to trimming and J lost 7 bases, with 18 bases between them. The CDR3 coding sequence is TGTGCCTGGAGAATCCGACCAGCCGGCGGTGAAAAACTGTTTTTT. Protein: CAWRIRPAGGEKLFF. Complete variable domain (other parts from reference TRBV30 and TRBJ1-4): SQTIHQWPATLVQPVGSPLSLECTVEGTSNPNLYWYRQAAGRGLQLLFYSVGIGQISSEVPQNLSASRPQDRQFILSSKKLLLSDSGFYLCAWRIRPAGGEKLFFGSGTQLSVL.